Listed below are T cell receptor beta chains from one sample, sequenced in a study of T cell changes during pregnancy in multiple sclerosis. Some clones are missing from TCRdb's copy, which holds only in-frame ones; the method was immunoSEQ multiplex PCR. This repertoire shows tens of thousands of clones, more than 85% found once; its top ten account for around 1%. The material sequenced was peripheral blood, taken after pregnancy. These receptor sequences come from a female donor with multiple sclerosis, enrolled in a pregnancy study. CDR3s include the opening cysteine and the closing phenylalanine or tryptophan. D genes are given only for firm matches. Expanded clones are given a class, and other clones once, few, many or no size at all.

d_gene | j_gene | v_gene | abundance | CDR3aa | CDR3nt
NA | TRBJ1-2 | TRBV18 | NA | CASSPAVNHYGYTF | TGTGCCAGCTCCCCAGCAGTAAATCACTATGGCTACACCTTC
TRBD2 | TRBJ2-5 | TRBV14 | NA | CASSHPGLLGETQYF | TGTGCCAGCAGCCATCCGGGACTATTGGGGGAGACCCAGTACTTC
TRBD1 | TRBJ1-5 | TRBV18 | NA | CASSSNQMTGRQHF | TGTGCCAGCTCATCCAACCAGATGACAGGGAGGCAGCATTTT
TRBD1 | TRBJ1-2 | TRBV6-1 | NA | CASSGRGTVYYGYTF | TGTGCCAGCAGTGGCAGGGGGACAGTTTATTATGGCTACACCTTC
TRBD1 | TRBJ1-4 | TRBV27 | NA | CASRRQGSDEKLFF | TGTGCCAGCAGGAGACAGGGGAGCGATGAAAAACTGTTTTTT
TRBD1 | TRBJ2-1 | TRBV30 | once | CAWSQTGAYNEQFF | TGTGCCTGGAGCCAGACAGGGGCCTACAATGAGCAGTTCTTC
NA | TRBJ2-1 | TRBV7-3 | NA | CASSLDRAYNEQFF | TGTGCCAGCAGCTTAGACAGAGCCTACAATGAGCAGTTCTTC
TRBD2 | TRBJ2-2 | TRBV10-3 | NA | CAIRSNGGGTGELFF | TGTGCCATCAGATCTAATGGGGGGGGCACCGGGGAGCTGTTTTTT
NA | TRBJ1-2 | TRBV9 | NA | CASSVATGSYYGYTF | TGTGCCAGCAGCGTAGCGACAGGCTCATACTATGGCTACACCTTC
TRBD1 | TRBJ1-1 | TRBV6-5 | once | CASSYRQGPKAFF | TGTGCCAGCAGTTATAGACAGGGGCCAAAAGCTTTCTTT
TRBD1 | TRBJ1-2 | TRBV7-2 | NA | CASSLTGTGAGGYTF | TGTGCCAGCAGTCTGACCGGGACAGGGGCGGGAGGCTACACCTTC
TRBD1 | TRBJ2-5 | TRBV15 | NA | CATSRGEGAEETQYF | TGTGCCACCAGCAGAGGCGAGGGGGCGGAGGAGACCCAGTACTTC
NA | TRBJ1-1 | TRBV9 | NA | CASSAPGGRNTEAFF | TGTGCCAGCAGCGCCCCGGGGGGGCGGAACACTGAAGCTTTCTTT
TRBD1 | TRBJ2-5 | TRBV7-2 | NA | CASSQFPRTGRNQETQYF | TGTGCCAGCAGCCAATTTCCGAGGACAGGTCGTAACCAAGAGACCCAGTACTTC
NA | TRBJ1-2 | TRBV19 | NA | CASSIRGQRGYGYTF | TGTGCCAGTAGTATCAGGGGACAACGAGGCTATGGCTACACCTTC
NA | TRBJ1-5 | TRBV9 | few | CASSPDRFTQPQHF | TGTGCCAGCAGCCCAGACAGGTTCACTCAGCCCCAGCATTTT
NA | TRBJ1-3 | TRBV7-8 | NA | CASSLAGEGNTIYF | TGTGCCAGCAGCTTGGCAGGGGAGGGAAACACCATATATTTT
NA | TRBJ2-1 | TRBV6-1 | once | CASSEHGRGGEQFF | TGTGCCAGCAGTGAACACGGGCGGGGTGGGGAGCAGTTCTTC
NA | TRBJ2-1 | TRBV9 | NA | CASSATSFSSYNEQFF | TGTGCCAGCAGCGCAACTAGCTTTAGCTCCTACAATGAGCAGTTCTTC
NA | TRBJ1-3 | TRBV9 | NA | CASSGGFGNTIYF | TGTGCCAGCAGCGGAGGGTTTGGAAACACCATATATTTT
NA | TRBJ1-2 | TRBV5-6 | NA | CASSLDTYGYTF | TGTGCCAGCAGCTTGGACACCTATGGCTACACCTTC
TRBD1 | TRBJ1-2 | TRBV11-2 | NA | CASSPNQGARGGYTF | TGTGCCAGCAGCCCCAATCAGGGGGCGCGAGGAGGCTACACCTTC
TRBD1 | TRBJ2-7 | TRBV19 | once | CASRGTGRTYEQYF | TGTGCCAGTAGAGGGACAGGCAGGACATACGAGCAGTACTTC
TRBD1 | TRBJ1-1 | TRBV7-9 | NA | CASSFRGRLEAFF | TGTGCCAGCAGCTTTAGGGGGCGGCTTGAAGCTTTCTTT
NA | TRBJ2-3 | TRBV4-3 | NA | CASSQQGLTEPDTQYF | TGCGCCAGCAGCCAACAGGGCCTCACAGAGCCAGATACGCAGTATTTT
TRBD2 | TRBJ2-1 | TRBV6-4 | once | CASSVSSGGTYNEQFF | TGTGCCAGCAGTGTATCGAGCGGGGGAACTTACAATGAGCAGTTCTTC
TRBD1 | TRBJ2-7 | TRBV6-5 | NA | CASSLSGTGEQYF | TGTGCCAGCAGTCTATCCGGGACAGGGGAGCAGTACTTC
NA | TRBJ1-2 | TRBV29-1 | NA | CSVEGHGYGYTF | TGCAGCGTTGAGGGGCACGGCTATGGCTACACCTTC
NA | TRBJ1-1 | TRBV6-5 | NA | CASRRGGRGTEAFF | TGTGCCAGCCGACGGGGGGGCAGGGGCACTGAAGCTTTCTTT
TRBD1 | TRBJ1-1 | TRBV20-1 | NA | CSFTGVTEAFF | TGCAGTTTCACAGGGGTCACTGAAGCTTTCTTT
NA | TRBJ2-7 | TRBV7-9 | few | CASSLGQTTSEQYF | TGTGCCAGCAGCTTGGGTCAGACTACGAGCGAGCAGTACTTC